The 24 T cell receptor beta chains listed next were all sequenced from one sample in a study of cytomegalovirus exposure and HLA in healthy donors (dated by TCRdb to 2016 to 2017). Receptors were amplified or captured by the immunoSEQ multiplex PCR assay. For the multiplex PCR, a mixture combining 60 forward primers for TCR Vbeta segments and 13 reverse primers for TCR Jbeta segments was used. The immuneACCESS repertoire file appears here via TCRdb, limited to in-frame rearrangements. These files lack a portion of the clones; in checked studies, under half of the deficit traces to unresolved V genes, and the cause of the others is not known. Recorded for this sample are over 100,000 clones; roughly 80% of them occurred a single time. Roughly 23% of the sample lies in the top ten. The specimen was PBMCs. These TCRs come from a man under 40 in good health and CMV-seropositive.

This sequence joins TRBV27 and TRBJ2-3; 10 bases are shared with TRBD2. With V trimmed by 4 bases and J by 2 bases, 3 bases remained unmatched. Germline V CDR1 and CDR2: MNHEY, SMNVEV (reference sequence). The CDR3 has 15 residues. This CDR3 reads CASSSTSGPTDTQYF. CDR3 DNA: TGTGCCAGCAGTTCGACTAGCGGGCCCACAGATACGCAGTATTTT.

The chain joins TRBV27 to TRBJ1-4, with D tentatively TRBD1 (5 bases). CDR1 MNHEY and CDR2 SMNVEV come from the germline V gene (reference sequence). The CDR3 has 15 residues. Between the trimmed V and J ends, which lost 5 bases and 4 bases, there was a span of 14 bases. In DNA, the CDR3 is TGTGCCAGCAGTCCCGTCGGGGGTTTTAATGAAAAACTGTTTTTT. This encodes CASSPVGGFNEKLFF.

The genes are TRBV6-5 and TRBJ1-2, with D possibly matching TRBD1 (5 bases). In germline, CDR1 is MNHEY, CDR2 SVGAGI. CDR3 length: 12 residues. V was shortened by 2 bases and J by 8 bases, with 9 bases between the two germline ends. CDR3 sequence: CASSYDSMGYTF. CDR3 bases: TGTGCCAGCAGTTACGACAGTATGGGCTACACCTTC.

DNA of the CDR3: TGTGCCAGCAGTGAATTCCGGAGGACTACTTCCGAGCAGTTCTTC. As protein: CASSEFRRTTSEQFF. This chain links TRBV2 with TRBJ2-1; a weak D match, TRBD2 (6 bases). CDR3 length equals 15 residues. Germline V gene lookup returns CDR1 SNHLY and CDR2 FYNNEI. Trimming stripped 2 bases from V and 10 bases from J, with 18 bases between.

The rearrangement links TRBV6-4 to TRBJ2-3; 7 bases are a match to TRBD1. The trim removed 6 bases at V and 2 bases at J, leaving 8 bases unmatched. This CDR3 has 15 amino acids. Germline CDR1 MRHNA, CDR2 SNTAGT. CDR3 DNA sequence: TGTGCCAGCAGCGCCTCCAGGGGGTCCACAGATACGCAGTATTTT. This codes for CASSASRGSTDTQYF.

The chain is built from TRBV10-3 and TRBJ2-3, with TRBD2 matching 8 bases. After removal of 0 bases from V and 4 bases from J, the junction contained 3 bases not matched to a gene. The germline CDR1 and CDR2 sequences are ENHRY and SYGVKD. The CDR3 covers 15 residues. CDR3 sequence: CAISESAGAPDTQYF. Here the CDR3 DNA reads TGTGCCATCAGTGAGTCAGCGGGAGCCCCAGATACGCAGTATTTT.

This clone appeared once. J is TRBJ2-7 and V is TRBV6-1, with 10 bases lining up with TRBD2. The CDR3 length is 16 residues. Trimming took 2 bases from V and 0 from J; bases not matched to a gene: 4. In germline, CDR1 is MNHNS, CDR2 SASEGT. The CDR3 protein is CASSESLAGDSYEQYF. DNA for the CDR3: TGTGCCAGCAGTGAAAGTCTAGCGGGGGACTCCTACGAGCAGTACTTC.

J is TRBJ1-1 and V is TRBV6-6, with D tentatively TRBD1 (6 bases). Trimming removed 9 bases from V and 1 base from J, with 12 bases in between. The CDR3 totals 13 residues. The germline CDR1 and CDR2 sequences are MNHNY and SVGAGI (reference sequence). The CDR3 nucleotides read TGTGCCAGTACAGGGAGCTCGAACACTGAAGCTTTCTTT. Translation gives CASTGSSNTEAFF.

The V gene is TRBV30, the J gene TRBJ2-2; TRBD1 matches 8 bases. V was pared by 0 bases and J by 5 bases, with 5 bases of the junction left unmatched. Germline assignment: CDR1 GTSNPN and CDR2 SVGIG (reference sequence). The CDR3 loop spans 15 amino acids. Written as DNA, the CDR3 is TGTGCCTGGAGTGTACAGGGGGAAATAACCGGGGAGCTGTTTTTT. Protein sequence: CAWSVQGEITGELFF.

The chain combines TRBV12-2 with TRBJ2-1; the D segment call TRBD2 is taken from the table without a DNA check. TRBV12-2 is tagged as a pseudogene. This CDR3 has 8 amino acids. The CDR3 bases are TGTGCAAGTGAGGAGCAGTTCTTC. Protein: CASEEQFF.

This clone showed up just once. The chain links TRBV29-1 to TRBJ1-2, with D possibly being TRBD1 (6 bases). The CDR3 loop spans 12 amino acids. V lost 3 bases to trimming and J lost 7 bases, with 12 bases between them. CDR1 and CDR2 from the germline V gene are SQVTM and ANQGSEA. The CDR3 protein is CSVDGGARGYTF. For the CDR3, the DNA is TGCAGCGTTGACGGGGGGGCGCGTGGCTACACCTTC.

The DNA for the CDR3 is TGCGCCAGCAGCTTGAGTAGCGCCCGCCATGAGCAGTTCTTC. As protein: CASSLSSARHEQFF. V gene TRBV5-1 combines with J gene TRBJ2-1; D possibly corresponds to TRBD2 (5 bases). Germline assignment: CDR1 SGHRS and CDR2 YFSETQ. Deletions cut 1 base from V and 8 bases from J, with 13 bases between. This CDR3 has 14 residues.

The J gene is TRBJ1-3, the V gene TRBV6-5; D possibly corresponds to TRBD1 (5 bases). Germline CDR1 and CDR2: MNHEY and SVGAGI. Trimming took off 6 bases at V and 2 bases at J, with 11 bases between the two ends. The length of the CDR3 is 14 residues. The CDR3 DNA reads as TGTGCCAGCAGCTTGATAGGGGCTGGAAACACCATATATTTT. Translated: CASSLIGAGNTIYF.

This clone showed up just a few times. The rearrangement uses TRBV7-9 and TRBJ1-2; D is ambiguous. The CDR3 runs to 13 residues. In germline, CDR1 is SEHNR, CDR2 FQNEAQ (reference sequence). V was cut by 10 bases and J by 4 bases, with 16 bases left in between. The CDR3 DNA reads TGTGCCACGGCAAGAGAGGGCTCCTATGGCTACACCTTC. It yields the protein CATAREGSYGYTF.

The chain uses TRBV5-1 and TRBJ2-1; 12 positions agree with TRBD2. The CDR3 consists of 20 residues. Germline V gives CDR1 SGHRS, CDR2 YFSETQ. The junction had 12 bases not matched to a gene; V was cut back by 0 bases and J by 2 bases. CDR3 sequence: CASSLARGGTSGHTYNEQFF. The DNA of the CDR3 is TGCGCCAGCAGCTTGGCCAGGGGGGGGACTAGCGGGCACACCTACAATGAGCAGTTCTTC.

The chain couples TRBV9 to TRBJ1-1; TRBD1 aligns across 9 bases. Germline CDR1 SGDLS, CDR2 YYNGEE. V shed 3 bases, J shed 4 bases, and the junction held 7 bases outside the gene matches. This CDR3 region has 15 residues. CDR3 coding DNA: TGTGCCAGCAGCGCGACAGGGGGGGGGAGCACTGAAGCTTTCTTT. This translates into CASSATGGGSTEAFF.

The V call is TRBV7-9, the J call TRBJ2-6; no firm D call. This CDR3 has 17 amino acids. Germline-derived CDR1 and CDR2 are SEHNR and FQNEAQ (reference sequence). Trimming cost V 5 bases and J 0 bases, with 14 bases left between them. The CDR3 loop is CASSPNDLDSGANVLTF. In nucleotides, the CDR3 is TGTGCCAGCAGCCCGAATGATTTAGACTCTGGGGCCAACGTCCTGACTTTC.

Only a few counts were recorded for this clone. The DNA for the CDR3 is TGTGCCAGCAGTTTAACAGCAAAGAACACTGAAGCTTTCTTT. This encodes CASSLTAKNTEAFF. The chain employs TRBV27 and TRBJ1-1; D gene ambiguous. This CDR3 comprises 14 residues. Germline lookup yields CDR1 MNHEY and CDR2 SMNVEV (reference sequence). Trimming removed 2 bases from V and 1 base from J, with 8 bases in between.

This clone showed up just once. The chain carries TRBV5-1 and TRBJ2-5, with 10 bases identical to TRBD1. CDR3 size: 15 residues. Germline assignment: CDR1 SGHRS and CDR2 YFSETQ. V lost 0 bases and J lost 4; bases outside the gene matches: 3. CDR3 in DNA: TGCGCCAGCAGCTTGGCAGGACAGGGGGGAGAGACCCAGTACTTC. Translating it yields CASSLAGQGGETQYF.

The rearrangement joins TRBV6-1 to TRBJ1-6, with D maybe TRBD1 (5 bases). The CDR3 length is 13 residues. Germline V gene sequence: CDR1 MNHNS, CDR2 SASEGT. The V gene lost 5 bases and the J gene lost 10 bases, with 12 bases spanning the gap. The CDR3 loop is CASSPRTQSPLHF. The CDR3 nucleotides read TGTGCCAGCAGTCCAAGGACACAATCACCCCTCCACTTT.

The chain recombines TRBV4-2 with TRBJ2-3; perhaps TRBD2 as D (6 bases). V was trimmed by 1 base and J by 1 base, leaving 6 bases between them. Germline V CDR1 and CDR2: LGHNA, YNFKEQ. CDR3 length: 14 residues. The CDR3 spells CASSQASGTDTQYF. The CDR3 region has the DNA TGTGCCAGCAGCCAAGCTAGCGGCACAGATACGCAGTATTTT.

The chain uses TRBV4-1 and TRBJ1-5; possibly TRBD1 for D (5 bases). CDR3 size: 13 residues. The germline CDR1 and CDR2 sequences are MGHRA and YSYEKL. Trimming took 0 bases from V and 7 from J, leaving 7 bases between them. The CDR3 sequence: CASSQDPGQPQHF. In DNA, the CDR3 is TGCGCCAGCAGCCAAGATCCAGGGCAGCCCCAGCATTTT.

This chain uses TRBV2 with TRBJ1-1, with D perhaps TRBD1 (6 bases). Germline loops: CDR1 SNHLY, CDR2 FYNNEI. The CDR3 runs to 13 residues. Trimming pared 6 bases from V and 8 bases from J, leaving 16 bases between. CDR3 bases: TGTGCCAGCAGACCAAACCCCGGGACAGAAGCTTTCTTT. Its translation is CASRPNPGTEAFF.

The chain joins TRBV7-2 to TRBJ1-4; no firm D call. This CDR3 spans 15 amino acids. Germline V gives CDR1 SGHTA, CDR2 FQGNSA. V lost 3 bases to trimming and J lost 0 bases, with 8 bases between them. CDR3 amino acids: CASSFTSATNEKLFF. The CDR3 nucleotides read TGTGCCAGCAGCTTTACATCAGCAACTAATGAAAAACTGTTTTTT. Complete variable domain (other parts from reference TRBV7-2 and TRBJ1-4): GAGVSQSPSNKVTEKGKDVELRCDPISGHTALYWYRQSLGQGLEFLIYFQGNSAPDKSGLPSDRFSAERTGGSVSTLTIQRTQQEDSAVYLCASSFTSATNEKLFFGSGTQLSVL.